A selection of T cell receptor beta chains follows, all from one sample in a study of tumor-infiltrating lymphocytes in oesophageal squamous cell carcinoma. TCRdb passed the PCR reads through MiXCR, listing each CDR3 protein once. This sample has 10,000 or so distinct CDR3 sequences; 58% occur once, and the top ten carry approximately 38%. Sequences were obtained from esophageal tumor tissue. These receptors were collected from a female donor with esophageal squamous cell carcinoma. CDR3s include the opening cysteine and the closing phenylalanine or tryptophan. A D gene is named only where the DNA matches it firmly. For some rows the clone size is stated as once, few or many, or as a class when expanded; others skip it.

V	D	length	size	J	CDR3	DNA
TRBV6-5	NA	16	NA	TRBJ2-7	CASSALEGVGAYEQYF	TGTGCCAGCAGCGCACTGGAGGGAGTTGGCGCCTACGAGCAGTACTTC
TRBV11-1	TRBD1	18	NA	TRBJ2-1	CASSLGLPGQGILNEQFF	TGTGCCAGCAGCTTAGGATTACCGGGACAGGGGATTCTCAATGAGCAGTTCTTC
TRBV7-9	TRBD1	14	many	TRBJ1-4	CASSFGQGGEKLFF	TGTGCCAGCAGCTTTGGACAGGGAGGGGAAAAACTGTTTTTT
TRBV7-9	TRBD1	14	medium-sized	TRBJ2-1	CAGQGTGGTTEQFF	TGTGCCGGTCAAGGGACAGGCGGAACGACTGAGCAGTTCTTC
TRBV28	TRBD1	15	NA	TRBJ1-6	CASSFLQGNGSPLHF	TGTGCCAGCAGTTTCCTACAGGGGAACGGTTCACCCCTCCACTTT
TRBV7-3	TRBD2	17	few	TRBJ2-5	CASSLTGGLAGGETQYF	TGTGCCAGCAGCTTAACGGGGGGACTAGCGGGAGGCGAGACCCAGTACTTC
TRBV28	NA	14	many	TRBJ1-2	CACREEGANYGYTF	TGTGCCTGCAGGGAGGAGGGAGCTAACTATGGCTACACCTTC
TRBV6-1	NA	16	NA	TRBJ1-1	CASSREGTPLNTEAFF	TGTGCCAGCAGTAGGGAAGGGACCCCCTTGAACACTGAAGCTTTCTTT
TRBV7-2	NA	14	NA	TRBJ2-6	CASSLIAGANVLTF	TGTGCCAGCAGCTTAATCGCTGGGGCCAACGTCCTGACTTTC
TRBV20-1	TRBD2	11	NA	TRBJ2-7	CSAWTRGELYF	TGCAGTGCTTGGACTAGGGGAGAGCTGTACTTC
TRBV7-2	NA	16	NA	TRBJ1-2	CASSLPGRQVDYGYTF	TGTGCCAGCAGCTTACCCGGAAGGCAGGTGGACTATGGCTACACCTTC
TRBV10-1	TRBD2	16	medium-sized	TRBJ2-3	CASDNLTSGSCDTQYF	TGCGCCAGCGATAATCTGACTAGCGGATCTTGCGATACGCAGTATTTT
TRBV12-3/TRBV12-4	NA	14	NA	TRBJ2-5	CASTGSSDQETQYF	TGTGCCAGCACAGGGTCCTCAGATCAAGAGACCCAGTACTTC
TRBV10-3	NA	15	NA	TRBJ2-3	CAISESGASTDTQYF	TGTGCCATCAGTGAGTCGGGGGCTAGCACAGATACGCAGTATTTT
TRBV7-6	NA	14	few	TRBJ2-4	CASSRPSSYHIQYF	TGTGCCAGCAGCCGCCCTTCCAGTTATCACATTCAGTACTTC
TRBV6-6	NA	17	NA	TRBJ2-3	CASSTGLRDSRTDTQYF	TGTGCCAGCAGTACCGGGTTACGGGACTCCCGAACAGATACGCAGTATTTT
TRBV28	NA	14	few	TRBJ2-5	CASSLDSFWETQYF	TGTGCCAGCAGTTTGGACAGTTTCTGGGAGACCCAGTACTTC
TRBV6-8	NA	17	NA	TRBJ2-3	CASTRLGVFLSTDTQYF	TGTGCCAGCACGCGCCTTGGGGTTTTCCTTAGCACAGATACGCAGTATTTT
TRBV12-3/TRBV12-4	NA	15	many	TRBJ2-3	CASSLQGRSTDTQYF	TGTGCCAGCAGTTTACAGGGGAGGAGCACAGATACGCAGTATTTT
TRBV10-3	NA	13	NA	TRBJ2-1	CAISEPPGNEQFF	TGTGCCATCAGTGAACCCCCCGGCAATGAGCAGTTCTTC
TRBV7-4	NA	13	NA	TRBJ2-5	CASSLGSQETQYF	TGTGCCAGCAGCTTAGGATCACAAGAGACCCAGTACTTC
TRBV2	NA	14	many	TRBJ2-3	CASRDPGLADTQYF	TGTGCCAGCAGGGACCCGGGACTCGCAGATACGCAGTATTTT
TRBV10-1	TRBD1	13	NA	TRBJ2-7	CASQRTGEFEQYF	TGCGCCAGCCAAAGGACAGGGGAATTCGAGCAGTACTTC
TRBV12-3/TRBV12-4	NA	15	NA	TRBJ2-6	CASSLRRAGANVLTF	TGTGCCAGCAGTTTAAGGAGGGCTGGGGCCAACGTCCTGACTTTC
TRBV2	TRBD2	12	NA	TRBJ2-1	CASSGLADEQFF	TGTGCCAGCAGCGGACTAGCTGATGAGCAGTTCTTC
TRBV7-3	NA	16	NA	TRBJ2-1	CASSLIGLAHYNEQFF	TGTGCCAGCAGCTTAATTGGCCTAGCGCACTACAATGAGCAGTTCTTC
TRBV7-2	TRBD1	18	NA	TRBJ2-7	CASSLGPTPRTGGEEQYF	TGTGCCAGCAGCTTAGGCCCTACTCCCCGGACAGGGGGAGAGGAGCAGTACTTC
TRBV7-3	NA	14	NA	TRBJ1-1	CASSERGMNTEAFF	TGTGCCAGCAGCGAACGGGGGATGAACACTGAAGCTTTCTTT
TRBV7-2	TRBD2	15	NA	TRBJ2-7	CASSSSRGSFDEQYF	TGTGCCAGCAGCTCCTCTCGCGGGAGTTTCGATGAGCAGTACTTC
TRBV19	NA	13	NA	TRBJ2-1	CASSIAGLNEQFF	TGTGCCAGTAGTATAGCGGGTTTGAATGAGCAGTTCTTC
TRBV28	NA	14	NA	TRBJ2-5	CASSTLGQQETQYF	TGTGCCAGCAGTACACTCGGACAGCAAGAGACCCAGTACTTC
TRBV7-3	TRBD2	15	NA	TRBJ2-3	CASALGGGVVDTQYF	TGTGCCAGCGCACTAGGCGGGGGGGTAGTAGATACGCAGTATTTT
TRBV5-4	NA	16	NA	TRBJ2-7	CASSLRGRGRDYEQYF	TGTGCCAGCAGCTTGCGGGGGCGGGGGAGGGACTACGAGCAGTACTTC
TRBV12-3/TRBV12-4	NA	15	NA	TRBJ2-6	CASSLTFSGANVLTF	TGTGCCAGCAGTTTGACGTTCTCTGGGGCCAACGTCCTGACTTTC
TRBV7-3	NA	13	NA	TRBJ2-7	CASSLDGSYEQYF	TGTGCCAGCAGCTTAGACGGCTCCTACGAGCAGTACTTC
TRBV7-8	NA	16	NA	TRBJ2-3	CASSFLGGGGTDTQYF	TGTGCCAGCAGCTTCCTTGGAGGGGGTGGCACAGATACGCAGTATTTT
TRBV7-2	NA	12	NA	TRBJ2-7	CASSLGELEQYF	TGTGCCAGCAGCTTAGGGGAGCTTGAGCAGTACTTC
TRBV6-6	NA	12	medium-sized	TRBJ1-1	CASSYIGDEAFF	TGTGCCAGCAGTTACATAGGGGATGAAGCTTTCTTT
TRBV10-3	NA	16	many	TRBJ1-1	CAISLDLWGMNTEAFF	TGTGCCATCAGCCTAGATCTCTGGGGTATGAACACTGAAGCTTTCTTT
TRBV7-9	NA	13	NA	TRBJ2-3	CASTYKPTDTQYF	TGTGCCAGCACCTATAAGCCTACAGATACGCAGTATTTT
TRBV6-8	TRBD2	13	NA	TRBJ2-5	CASILGGGETQYF	TGTGCCAGCATTCTCGGGGGGGGAGAGACCCAGTACTTC
TRBV24-1	TRBD1	13	NA	TRBJ1-1	CATSGGGRTEAFF	TGTGCCACCAGTGGAGGGGGCAGGACTGAAGCTTTCTTT
TRBV7-3	NA	14	NA	TRBJ2-7	CASSPSTGSAEQYF	TGTGCCAGCAGCCCCAGTACCGGGTCCGCCGAGCAGTACTTC
TRBV5-6	NA	12	NA	TRBJ2-1	CVSSSGKYIQFF	TGTGTCAGCAGCTCGGGAAAGTACATTCAGTTCTTC
TRBV6-2/TRBV6-3	NA	18	NA	TRBJ2-1	CASSEGSAGRSSYNEQFF	TGTGCCAGCAGTGAGGGTTCCGCGGGGCGCAGCTCCTACAATGAGCAGTTCTTC
TRBV7-9	NA	12	NA	TRBJ2-7	CASSSYLGEQYF	TGTGCCAGCAGCTCTTACTTAGGCGAGCAGTACTTC
TRBV7-2	TRBD2	16	NA	TRBJ2-5	CASSLGGGSSAETQYF	TGTGCCAGCAGCTTAGGGGGCGGGAGTTCGGCAGAGACCCAGTACTTC